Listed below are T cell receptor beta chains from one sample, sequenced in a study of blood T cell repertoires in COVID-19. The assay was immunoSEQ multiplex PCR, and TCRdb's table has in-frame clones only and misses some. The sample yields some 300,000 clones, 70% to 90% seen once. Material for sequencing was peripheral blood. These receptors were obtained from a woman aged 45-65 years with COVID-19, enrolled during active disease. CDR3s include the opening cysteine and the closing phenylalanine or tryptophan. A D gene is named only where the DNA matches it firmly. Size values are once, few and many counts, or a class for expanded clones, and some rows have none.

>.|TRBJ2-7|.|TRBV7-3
CASSHSTYEQYF
TGTGCCAGCAGCCACAGTACCTACGAGCAGTACTTC
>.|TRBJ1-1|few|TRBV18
CASSPQDQGGTSTEAFF
TGTGCCAGCTCACCACAGGATCAGGGAGGGACGAGCACTGAAGCTTTCTTT
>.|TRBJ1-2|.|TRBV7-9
CASSPRTANLNYGYTF
TGTGCCAGCAGCCCGCGGACAGCAAACCTTAACTATGGCTACACCTTC
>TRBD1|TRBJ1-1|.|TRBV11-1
CASSLVQGAAEAFF
TGTGCCAGCAGCTTAGTACAGGGGGCGGCTGAAGCTTTCTTT
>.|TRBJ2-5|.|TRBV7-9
CASSPLKETQYF
TGTGCCAGCAGCCCCCTTAAAGAGACCCAGTACTTC
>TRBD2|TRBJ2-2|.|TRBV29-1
CSVASPGGAGELFF
TGCAGCGTTGCCTCTCCGGGGGGTGCCGGGGAGCTGTTTTTT
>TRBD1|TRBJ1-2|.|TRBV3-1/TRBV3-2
CASSQRQGNYGYTF
TGTGCCAGCAGCCAGAGACAGGGGAACTATGGCTACACCTTC
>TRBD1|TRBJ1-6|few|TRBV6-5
CASSYAVGQKYSPLHF
TGTGCCAGCAGTTATGCGGTGGGACAGAAGTATTCACCCCTCCACTTT
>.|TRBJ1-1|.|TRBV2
CASSLYLDTEAFF
TGTGCCAGCAGTCTATACCTGGACACTGAAGCTTTCTTT
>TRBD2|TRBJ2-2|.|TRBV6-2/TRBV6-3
CASSYSDRLAGEDTGELFF
TGTGCCAGCAGTTACTCGGACCGACTAGCGGGAGAGGATACCGGGGAGCTGTTTTTT
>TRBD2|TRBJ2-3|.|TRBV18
CASSPLLRGRDTDTQYF
TGTGCCAGCTCACCTCTCTTACGCGGGAGGGACACAGATACGCAGTATTTT
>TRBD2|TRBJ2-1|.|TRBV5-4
CASSRGLAGGPSSYNEQFF
TGTGCCAGCAGCCGCGGACTAGCGGGAGGGCCCAGCTCCTACAATGAGCAGTTCTTC
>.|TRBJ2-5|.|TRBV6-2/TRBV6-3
CASSSRRETQYF
TGTGCCAGCAGCTCCCGCCGGGAGACCCAGTACTTC
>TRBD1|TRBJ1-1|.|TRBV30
CAWRTGVGTEAFF
TGTGCCTGGAGGACAGGGGTAGGAACTGAAGCTTTCTTT
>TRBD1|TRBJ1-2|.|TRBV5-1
CASSLDRGRLAGYTF
TGCGCCAGCAGCCTGGACAGGGGGCGTTTAGCCGGCTACACCTTC
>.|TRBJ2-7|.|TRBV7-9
CASSLQGPGNYEQYF
TGTGCCAGCAGCCTACAGGGACCGGGGAACTACGAGCAGTACTTC
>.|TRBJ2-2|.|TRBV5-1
CASSSHPGDSAVGTGELFF
TGCGCCAGCAGCAGCCATCCGGGGGACTCCGCTGTGGGAACCGGGGAGCTGTTTTTT
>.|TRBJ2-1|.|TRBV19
CASSSPRGAGKGNNEQFF
TGTGCCAGTAGTAGCCCCAGGGGAGCGGGGAAGGGGAACAATGAGCAGTTCTTC
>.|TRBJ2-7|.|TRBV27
CASSLGSTYEQYF
TGTGCCAGCAGTTTGGGCAGTACCTACGAGCAGTACTTC
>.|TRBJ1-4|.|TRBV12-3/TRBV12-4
CASSFGGVGLFF
TGTGCCAGCAGTTTCGGGGGAGTGGGACTGTTTTTT
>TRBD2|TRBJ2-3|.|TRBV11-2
CASSLTSGSTDTQYF
TGTGCCAGCAGCCTGACTAGCGGGAGTACAGATACGCAGTATTTT
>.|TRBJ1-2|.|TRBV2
CARRQGGHGYTF
TGTGCCAGGCGGCAGGGAGGGCACGGCTACACCTTC
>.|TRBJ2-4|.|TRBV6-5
CASSPRPQGSSIQYF
TGTGCCAGCAGTCCACGACCTCAGGGTAGTAGCATTCAGTACTTC
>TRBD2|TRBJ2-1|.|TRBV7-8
CASSLARERLASYNEQFF
TGTGCCAGCAGCTTAGCGAGAGAAAGACTAGCCTCCTACAATGAGCAGTTCTTC
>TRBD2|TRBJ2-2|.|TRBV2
CASTKGTGGPPGELFF
TGTGCCAGCACAAAGGGAACGGGAGGGCCGCCCGGGGAGCTGTTTTTT
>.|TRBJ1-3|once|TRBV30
CAWTPGQVQRNTIYF
TGTGCCTGGACTCCGGGACAAGTGCAAAGAAACACCATATATTTT
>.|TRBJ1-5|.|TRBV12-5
CASGEDSLYQPQHF
TGTGCTAGTGGTGAGGACAGCCTTTATCAGCCCCAGCATTTT
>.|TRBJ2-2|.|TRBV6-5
CASRRGFNTGELFF
TGTGCCAGCCGTAGGGGGTTTAACACCGGGGAGCTGTTTTTT
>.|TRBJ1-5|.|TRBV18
CASSPRGQTDQPQHF
TGTGCCAGCTCACCACGTGGACAGACGGATCAGCCCCAGCATTTT
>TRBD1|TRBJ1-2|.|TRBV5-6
CASSQTTGAKGNYGYTF
TGTGCCAGCAGTCAGACGACAGGGGCGAAGGGAAACTATGGCTACACCTTC
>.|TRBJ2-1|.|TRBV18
CASSPRTGDNEQFF
TGTGCCAGCTCACCAAGGACGGGGGACAATGAGCAGTTCTTC
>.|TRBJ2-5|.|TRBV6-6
CASTPKRNADQETQYF
TGTGCCAGCACCCCAAAGAGGAACGCCGACCAAGAGACCCAGTACTTC
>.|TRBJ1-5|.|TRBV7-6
CASSLANPGVLQPQHF
TGTGCCAGCAGCTTAGCGAACCCGGGGGTCCTTCAGCCCCAGCATTTT
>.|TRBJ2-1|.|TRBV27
CASSLSALPARGYNEQFF
TGTGCCAGCAGTTTATCCGCCCTCCCGGCTAGGGGCTACAATGAGCAGTTCTTC
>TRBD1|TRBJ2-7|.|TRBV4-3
CASSQQFGAGQGTYEQYF
TGCGCCAGCAGCCAACAGTTTGGGGCGGGACAGGGGACCTACGAGCAGTACTTC
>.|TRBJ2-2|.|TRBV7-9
CASSLEGHTNTGELFF
TGTGCCAGCAGCTTAGAAGGACATACGAACACCGGGGAGCTGTTTTTT
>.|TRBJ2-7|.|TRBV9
CASSPRQALMYEQYF
TGTGCCAGCAGCCCCCGACAGGCCCTTATGTACGAGCAGTACTTC
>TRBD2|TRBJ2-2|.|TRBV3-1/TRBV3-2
CASSRGLAGVTGELFF
TGTGCCAGCAGCCGGGGACTAGCGGGGGTAACCGGGGAGCTGTTTTTT
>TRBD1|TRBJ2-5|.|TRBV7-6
CASSPGRPGQFQETQYF
TGTGCCAGCAGCCCCGGTCGGCCGGGACAGTTTCAAGAGACCCAGTACTTC
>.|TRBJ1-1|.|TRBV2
CASSGARDSLSEAFF
TGTGCCAGCAGTGGGGCGAGGGACTCTTTGTCTGAAGCTTTCTTT
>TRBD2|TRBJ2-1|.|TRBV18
CASSIATSGLTNEQFF
TGTGCCAGCTCAATAGCGACTAGCGGCCTCACCAATGAGCAGTTCTTC
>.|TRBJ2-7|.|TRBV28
CASSLIEGIDEQYF
TGTGCCAGCAGTTTAATTGAGGGTATCGACGAGCAGTACTTC
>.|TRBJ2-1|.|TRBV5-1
CASSLERRGHEQFF
TGCGCCAGCAGCCTCGAACGGCGCGGCCATGAGCAGTTCTTC
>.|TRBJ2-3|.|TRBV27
CASSFQFSDTQYF
TGTGCCAGCAGTTTTCAGTTCTCAGATACGCAGTATTTT
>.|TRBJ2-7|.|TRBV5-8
CASSFVLTYEQYF
TGTGCCAGCAGCTTCGTACTCACCTACGAGCAGTACTTC
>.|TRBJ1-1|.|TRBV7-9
CASSSGTKNTEAFF
TGTGCCAGCAGCTCAGGGACAAAGAACACTGAAGCTTTCTTT
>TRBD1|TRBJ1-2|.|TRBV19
CATRRDRDYGYTF
TGTGCCACCCGTCGGGACAGGGATTATGGCTACACCTTC
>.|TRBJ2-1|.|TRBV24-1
CATSDLWDNNNEQFF
TGTGCCACCAGTGATTTATGGGACAACAACAATGAGCAGTTCTTC
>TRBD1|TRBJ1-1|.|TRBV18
CASSRDRVEAFF
TGTGCCAGCTCCCGTGACAGGGTTGAAGCTTTCTTT
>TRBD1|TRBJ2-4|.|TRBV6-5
CASSATGVKNIQYF
TGTGCCAGCAGCGCAACAGGGGTCAAAAACATTCAGTACTTC
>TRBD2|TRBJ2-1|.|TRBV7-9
CASSLRTSDWTSGSNEQFF
TGTGCCAGCAGCTTACGGACCTCCGATTGGACTAGCGGGAGTAATGAGCAGTTCTTC
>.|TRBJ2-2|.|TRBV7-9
CASSLTTSTGELFF
TGTGCCAGCAGCTTAACGACTAGCACCGGGGAGCTGTTTTTT
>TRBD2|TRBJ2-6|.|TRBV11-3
CASSLVLAGGTGANVLTF
TGTGCCAGCAGCTTAGTCCTAGCGGGAGGAACTGGGGCCAACGTCCTGACTTTC